The T cell receptor beta chain described here comes from a study of blood T cell repertoires in COVID-19. Study-wide background: Whether acute or convalescent, the COVID-19 samples came from the United States, Italy and Spain. T cells, B-cell-depleted T cells, or PBMCs provided the cDNA or gDNA that served as material.

This clone was detected only once. Produced via immunoSEQ multiplex PCR; TCRdb's table is partial and in-frame only. The sample shows around 300,000 clones, around 90% of them seen only once. Trimming at V came to 1 base and at J to 4 bases, leaving 10 bases not matched to a gene. The CDR3 is made up of 17 amino acids. Germline CDR1 reads LGHDT; CDR2 reads YNNKEL (reference sequence). Assignments of participants to cohorts depended upon their own reported clinical history. Recovery among Cohort 3 donors was established by two negative PCRs, clearance, or symptom resolution. This clonotype was obtained from a man under 40 who had recovered from COVID-19. The sequenced material came from PBMCs or T cells enriched from blood (not recorded which). The rearrangement links TRBV3-1 (or the pseudogene TRBV3-2) to TRBJ2-1, with 7 bases matching TRBD1. The CDR3 DNA is TGTGCCAGCAGCCAAGCGAGTAACAGGGGCTTTTACAATGAGCAGTTCTTC. This translates into CASSQASNRGFYNEQFF.